The 7 T cell receptor beta chains in this list originate from one sample, sequenced in a study of early T cells in non-severe SARS-CoV-2 infection. TCRdb reprocessed the 5' RACE reads with MiXCR, giving one entry per CDR3 protein. The sample lists 60,000 to 65,000 distinct CDR3 sequences; about 9.3% were seen once. Sequencing used whole blood. The receptors derive from an adult who was a healthcare worker with PCR-confirmed SARS-CoV-2 infection or an uninfected control (not recorded which).

This clonotype was detected a few times. The CDR3 loop reads CASSQLRQGGANTGELFF. In DNA, the CDR3 is TGCGCCAGCAGCCAACTTAGACAAGGGGGAGCGAACACCGGGGAGCTGTTTTTT. The chain combines TRBV4-1 with TRBJ2-2; perhaps TRBD1 as D (6 bases). V lost 2 bases, J lost 0 bases, and 16 bases lay in between. Germline V gene sequence: CDR1 MGHRA, CDR2 YSYEKL. This CDR3 contains 18 residues.

The V gene is TRBV7-9, the J gene TRBJ2-5; TRBD2 is a possible D gene (5 bases). V lost 1 base to trimming and J lost 0 bases, with 6 bases between them. CDR3 length: 14 residues. The germline gives CDR1 SEHNR, CDR2 FQNEAQ (reference sequence). The CDR3 reads CASSLGGYQETQYF. CDR3 DNA sequence: TGTGCCAGCAGCTTAGGAGGGTACCAAGAGACCCAGTACTTC.

This clonotype was counted ten times or more. The V and J genes are TRBV6-6 and TRBJ2-7; 8 nucleotides agree with TRBD1. Germline trimming cut 6 bases from V and 8 bases from J; bases unmatched to any gene: 6. This CDR3 contains 12 residues. Germline CDR1 and CDR2: MNHNY and SVGAGI (reference sequence). The CDR3 coding sequence is TGTGCCAGCAGAACCGGACAGGGAAAGCAGTACGTC. Its translation is CASRTGQGKQYV.

In its sample, this clonotype was seen many times. The rearrangement joins TRBV6-6 to TRBJ1-1; D unresolved. In germline, CDR1 is MNHNY, CDR2 SVGAGI (reference sequence). This CDR3 is 14 amino acids long. The germline V and J ends were trimmed by 6 bases and 0 bases, with 11 bases remaining between them. CDR3 sequence (DNA): TGTGCCAGCAGCGTCACAGTGATGAACACTGAAGCTTTCTTT. This encodes CASSVTVMNTEAFF.

This clonotype has at least ten counts. The J gene is TRBJ2-3, the V gene TRBV18; maybe TRBD1 (6 bases). The V gene's germline CDR1 is KGHSH and CDR2 LQKENI. Between the trimmed V and J ends, which lost 4 bases and 1 base, there was a span of 9 bases. This CDR3 has 14 residues. The CDR3 DNA follows: TGTGCCAGCTCACTGACAGGTCGCACAGATACGCAGTATTTT. Protein: CASSLTGRTDTQYF.

This clonotype was counted only a few times. V and J are TRBV6-1 and TRBJ2-5; no firm D call. The CDR3 length is 12 residues. The germline V gene has CDR1 MNHNS and CDR2 SASEGT. V dropped 1 base and J dropped 2 bases, with 2 bases sitting between them. The CDR3 loop is CASSEVQETQYF. CDR3 in DNA: TGTGCCAGCAGTGAAGTTCAAGAGACCCAGTACTTC.

The chain employs TRBV5-5 and TRBJ1-1; D is uncertain. The CDR3 is made up of 17 amino acids. Germline V gives CDR1 SGHKS, CDR2 YYEKEE (reference sequence). V was cut by 4 bases and J by 0 bases, with 19 bases left in between. As DNA, the CDR3 is TGTGCCAGCAGCCTACAGTTTGGTGGCTCGATGAACACTGAAGCTTTCTTT. This encodes CASSLQFGGSMNTEAFF.